Presented here are 10 T cell receptor beta chains from one specimen sequenced in a study of blood T cell repertoires in COVID-19. The repertoire was sequenced with immunoSEQ multiplex PCR; TCRdb's copy has only in-frame clones and lacks some. The sample yields approximately 200,000 clones, about 85% seen once. The sample taken for sequencing was PBMCs or T cells enriched from blood (not recorded which). The receptors stem from a woman aged 25-40 years who had recovered from COVID-19.

In this sample, this clone turned up many times. This sequence joins TRBV6-1 and TRBJ2-6; 9 nucleotides line up with TRBD1. The CDR3 is 16 amino acids. J gave up 4 bases and V 4 bases, and 5 bases lay outside the gene matches. Per germline, CDR1 MNHNS and CDR2 SASEGT. The CDR3 is CASSVQGASGANVLTF. CDR3 DNA sequence: TGTGCCAGCAGTGTACAGGGGGCTTCAGGGGCCAACGTCCTGACTTTC.

V is TRBV5-4 and J is TRBJ1-2; no clear D. There are 13 residues in the CDR3. Germline CDR1 is SGHNT and CDR2 is YYREEE (reference sequence). With 5 bases removed from V and 4 bases from J, the gap between germline ends came to 12 bases. In DNA, the CDR3 is TGTGCCAGCAGTCTGGCCGGCGGCTATGGCTACACCTTC. This encodes CASSLAGGYGYTF.

The J gene is TRBJ1-1, the V gene TRBV30; no reliable D call. Germline assignment: CDR1 GTSNPN and CDR2 SVGIG (reference sequence). This CDR3 has 12 amino acids. Trimming stripped 4 bases from V and 1 base from J, with 7 bases between. CDR3 DNA sequence: TGTGCCTGGACGTGGGCGAACACTGAAGCTTTCTTT. Amino acids: CAWTWANTEAFF.

This clone was seen at least ten times. The chain couples TRBV5-6 to TRBJ2-5; D is perhaps TRBD2 (5 bases). In germline, CDR1 is SGHDT, CDR2 YYEEEE. The V gene lost 0 bases and the J gene lost 5 bases, with 8 bases spanning the gap. This CDR3 spans 13 amino acids. The CDR3 loop is CASSLGASETQYF. CDR3 coding DNA: TGTGCCAGCAGCTTGGGGGCTAGCGAGACCCAGTACTTC.

V and J are TRBV30 and TRBJ1-5; 8 bases map to TRBD1. The V and J ends lost 3 bases and 1 base, in that order; junction bases with no gene match: 8. This CDR3 contains 16 residues. Germline V lookup: CDR1 GTSNPN, CDR2 SVGIG (reference sequence). CDR3 DNA: TGTGCCTGGAGCCCGTGGACAGGGAGAAGCAATCAGCCCCAGCATTTT. Its translation is CAWSPWTGRSNQPQHF.

V usage is TRBV9 and J usage is TRBJ2-7; 9 bases map to TRBD1. Germline lookup yields CDR1 SGDLS and CDR2 YYNGEE. The CDR3 runs to 14 residues. Trimming cost V 3 bases and J 6 bases; bases outside gene matches: 7. CDR3 in amino acids: CASSAWTGAGEQYF. DNA of the CDR3: TGTGCCAGCAGCGCATGGACAGGGGCGGGCGAGCAGTACTTC.

This clone was detected many times. The rearrangement joins TRBV27 to TRBJ2-7, with D perhaps TRBD1 (7 bases). V lost 6 bases and J 4 bases, leaving 19 bases between the germline ends. The CDR3 has 15 amino acids. The germline CDR1 and CDR2 sequences are MNHEY and SMNVEV (reference sequence). The CDR3 sequence: CASRTFQGGLYEQYF. The CDR3 bases are TGTGCCAGCAGAACCTTTCAGGGGGGTCTATACGAGCAGTACTTC.

The chain is built from TRBV25-1 and TRBJ1-5; no clear D gene. Germline CDR1 MGHDK, CDR2 SYGVNS. This CDR3 has 10 amino acids. Deletions cut 4 bases from V and 9 bases from J, with 4 bases between. In nucleotides, the CDR3 is TGTGCCAGCAGTGGCGGGCCCCAGCATTTT. This translates into CASSGGPQHF.

The chain recombines TRBV4-3 with TRBJ2-1, with 10 bases lining up with TRBD1. CDR3 size: 16 residues. Losses at the gene ends were 0 bases for V and 4 bases for J; bases not matched to a gene: 3. The germline V gene has CDR1 LGHNA and CDR2 YSLEER. This chain's CDR3 is CASSQDGTGAYNEQFF. The DNA of the CDR3 is TGCGCCAGCAGCCAAGATGGGACAGGGGCTTACAATGAGCAGTTCTTC.

As concerns this clone: The identical CDR3 is also encoded by other nucleotide sequences in the sample. The chain is built from TRBV11-3 and TRBJ1-1; D gene unclear. The germline CDR1 and CDR2 sequences are SGHNT and YENEEA. CDR3 length: 13 residues. The germline V and J ends were trimmed by 3 bases and 1 base, with 6 bases remaining between them. For the CDR3, the DNA is TGTGCCAGCAGCTTGTCCCGGAACACTGAAGCTTTCTTT. Encoded protein: CASSLSRNTEAFF.